Shown below are 21 T cell receptor beta chains from a single sample sequenced in a study of T cell changes during pregnancy in multiple sclerosis. Here immunoSEQ multiplex PCR was the method, and the copy in TCRdb shows in-frame clones only, minus some. The repertoire includes 60,000 or so clones, around nine tenths of them detected once, and approximately 5% sits in the top ten. The sample consisted of peripheral blood from another person, used as feeder cells. The receptors derive from a human donor whose cells served as feeder cells for cultures in a pregnancy study.

The genes are TRBV11-1 and TRBJ1-2; D call uncertain. The CDR3 length is 13 residues. Germline-derived CDR1 and CDR2 are SGHAT and FQDESV (reference sequence). Trimming stripped 1 base from V and 4 bases from J, with 7 bases between. CDR3 coding DNA: TGTGCCAGCAGCTTAGACAGCTTCTATGGCTACACCTTC. It is translated as CASSLDSFYGYTF.

This chain links TRBV28 with TRBJ2-2; tentative D call: TRBD1 (7 bases). Trimming removed 6 bases from V and 4 bases from J, with 18 bases in between. The CDR3 sequence is 16 residues long. Per germline, CDR1 MDHEN and CDR2 SYDVKM. CDR3 nucleotide sequence: TGTGCCAGCAGCCAGGGGGGAGTGATCTTCACCGGGGAGCTGTTTTTT. It is translated as CASSQGGVIFTGELFF.

This CDR3 reads CASSFFGTEAFF. CDR3 DNA sequence: TGTGCCAGCAGCTTTTTCGGAACTGAAGCTTTCTTT. The gene calls are TRBV7-2 and TRBJ1-1; no definite D call. The germline V and J ends were trimmed by 3 bases and 5 bases, with 7 bases remaining between them. The germline CDR1 and CDR2 sequences are SGHTA and FQGNSA. The CDR3 covers 12 residues.

The J gene is TRBJ1-2, the V gene TRBV9; D not certain. Germline V gene lookup returns CDR1 SGDLS and CDR2 YYNGEE. This CDR3 is 14 amino acids long. The V and J ends lost 4 bases and 3 bases respectively, with 13 bases between them. In DNA form, the CDR3 reads TGTGCCAGCAGCAGTGGAACTGCGGACTATGGCTACACCTTC. Translating it yields CASSSGTADYGYTF.

The chain joins TRBV5-1 to TRBJ2-5; the D is unclear. This CDR3 region has 14 residues. The V end was cut by 0 bases, the J end by 4 bases, with 10 bases between. Germline assignment: CDR1 SGHRS and CDR2 YFSETQ. In DNA form, the CDR3 reads TGCGCCAGCAGCTTGGGCGCGGCCGGAGAGACCCAGTACTTC. It encodes CASSLGAAGETQYF.

The chain has TRBV2 and TRBJ1-6, with D perhaps matching TRBD1 (6 bases). Looked up from germline, CDR1 is SNHLY and CDR2 is FYNNEI. CDR3 size: 13 residues. V lost 6 bases and J lost 5, with 8 bases in between. The CDR3 bases are TGTGCCAGCAGCCAGGGGAATAATTCACCCCTCCACTTT. Its protein product is CASSQGNNSPLHF. The full variable domain, rest sourced from reference TRBV2 and TRBJ1-6, is EPEVTQTPSHQVTQMGQEVILRCVPISNHLYFYWYRQILGQKVEFLVSFYNNEISEKSEIFDDQFSVERPDGSNFTLKIRSTKLEDSAMYFCASSQGNNSPLHFGNGTRLTVT.

The gene calls are TRBV7-9 and TRBJ1-6; unclear D gene. V lost 6 bases, J lost 10 bases, and 19 bases lay in between. Looked up from germline, CDR1 is SEHNR and CDR2 is FQNEAQ (reference sequence). The CDR3 covers 15 residues. CDR3 sequence: CASSPGWGSDSPLHF. The CDR3 bases are TGTGCCAGCAGTCCCGGATGGGGTTCCGACTCACCCCTCCACTTT.

The DNA for the CDR3 is TGTGCCAGCAGCCCCGGACAGGGCGGGGAAACTGAAGCTTTCTTT. The encoded protein is CASSPGQGGETEAFF. The V gene is TRBV7-9, the J gene TRBJ1-1, with 8 bases identical to TRBD1. Germline CDR1 is SEHNR and CDR2 is FQNEAQ (reference sequence). CDR3 size: 15 residues. Losses at the gene ends were 5 bases for V and 5 bases for J; bases not matched to a gene: 10. Complete variable domain (other parts from reference TRBV7-9 and TRBJ1-1): DTGVSQNPRHKITKRGQNVTFRCDPISEHNRLYWYRQTLGQGPEFLTYFQNEAQLEKSRLLSDRFSAERPKGSFSTLEIQRTEQGDSAMYLCASSPGQGGETEAFFGQGTRLTVV.

The chain links TRBV11-2 to TRBJ2-6; D call uncertain. Trimming stripped 5 bases from V and 2 bases from J, with 4 bases between. The CDR3 consists of 13 residues. The germline CDR1 and CDR2 sequences are SGHAT and FQNNGV. The CDR3 spells CASSPAGANVLTF. In nucleotides, the CDR3 is TGTGCCAGCAGCCCTGCTGGGGCCAACGTCCTGACTTTC.

This clone appeared a single time. The chain carries TRBV7-9 and TRBJ2-7; 11 positions match TRBD2. From germline, CDR1 is SEHNR and CDR2 FQNEAQ (reference sequence). The CDR3 runs 18 residues. V was pared by 1 base and J by 3 bases, with 11 bases of the junction left unmatched. CDR3 DNA sequence: TGTGCCAGCAGCTTAGTTCGGACCGGGACTAGCGGCGACTACGAGCAGTACTTC. This translates into CASSLVRTGTSGDYEQYF.

The genes are TRBV2 and TRBJ2-4; D is unresolved. Germline V lookup: CDR1 SNHLY, CDR2 FYNNEI. Trimming took 2 bases from V and 6 from J, leaving 11 bases between them. The CDR3 loop spans 14 amino acids. CDR3 bases: TGTGCCAGCAGTGAAAAGGTGGTGGTAAACATTCAGTACTTC. This encodes CASSEKVVVNIQYF.

CDR3 in amino acids: CASRPQGQGEQYF. CDR3 nucleotide sequence: TGTGCCAGCAGACCGCAAGGACAGGGCGAGCAGTACTTC. The J gene is TRBJ2-7, the V gene TRBV2, with 8 nucleotides matching TRBD1. Germline assignment: CDR1 SNHLY and CDR2 FYNNEI. This CDR3 has 13 residues. V lost 6 bases, J lost 6 bases, and 7 bases stayed unmatched.

The chain links TRBV29-1 to TRBJ1-2; D ambiguous. In germline, CDR1 is SQVTM, CDR2 ANQGSEA. This CDR3 region has 10 residues. Trimming removed 6 bases from V and 3 bases from J, with 5 bases in between. CDR3 sequence (DNA): TGCAGCGTAGCGGACTATGGCTACACCTTC. Protein product: CSVADYGYTF.

This clone was detected a few times. J is TRBJ2-2 and V is TRBV14; D is uncertain. The CDR3 extends over 17 amino acids. V was pared by 0 bases and J by 7 bases, with 18 bases between. Germline values: CDR1 SGHDN, CDR2 FVKESK. For the CDR3, the DNA is TGTGCCAGCAGCCAAGAGGAAGGGCCCACCCCCGGCGGGGAGCTGTTTTTT. Protein sequence: CASSQEEGPTPGGELFF.

The chain joins TRBV9 to TRBJ2-3, with 7 bases that match TRBD2. The CDR3 is 15 amino acids. The germline gives CDR1 SGDLS, CDR2 YYNGEE. V was pared by 0 bases and J by 1 base, with 2 bases of the junction left unmatched. This CDR3 reads CASSVGLAGTDTQYF. The CDR3 DNA is TGTGCCAGCAGCGTAGGACTAGCCGGCACAGATACGCAGTATTTT.

This clone appeared a few times. The chain's CDR3 is CASSLVGSGGLQETQYF. CDR3 coding DNA: TGCGCCAGCAGCTTAGTCGGTAGCGGGGGCCTCCAAGAGACCCAGTACTTC. The chain links TRBV5-1 to TRBJ2-5, with TRBD2 identical over 9 bases. The germline V gene has CDR1 SGHRS and CDR2 YFSETQ. This CDR3 contains 17 residues. J lost 1 base, V lost 2 bases, and 9 bases had no gene match.

The V and J genes are TRBV7-2 and TRBJ2-3, with D maybe TRBD2 (5 bases). The germline CDR1 and CDR2 sequences are SGHTA and FQGNSA. Trimming stripped 3 bases from V and 0 bases from J, with 10 bases between. This CDR3 has 15 amino acids. This CDR3 reads CASSLEPGSTDTQYF. As DNA, the CDR3 is TGTGCCAGCAGCTTGGAGCCGGGAAGCACAGATACGCAGTATTTT.

Only one count was recorded for this clone. The chain uses TRBV30 and TRBJ2-1; 7 bases fit TRBD2. Germline CDR1 reads GTSNPN; CDR2 reads SVGIG (reference sequence). This CDR3 is built from 13 residues. With 4 bases clipped from V and 7 bases from J, the junction kept 7 bases outside the gene matches. This CDR3 reads CAWTPGRSNEQFF. CDR3 DNA: TGTGCCTGGACCCCCGGGAGGAGTAATGAGCAGTTCTTC.

The chain recombines TRBV11-2 with TRBJ2-7, with 10 bases that match TRBD1. Unmatched junction bases numbered 7, after V lost 5 bases and J lost 3 bases. This CDR3 contains 15 residues. Germline V gives CDR1 SGHAT, CDR2 FQNNGV. The chain's CDR3 is CASSGRDRGYYEQYF. The DNA of the CDR3 is TGTGCCAGCAGCGGGAGGGACAGGGGATACTACGAGCAGTACTTC.

V gene TRBV5-6 combines with J gene TRBJ1-2; no definite D call. The germline V gene has CDR1 SGHDT and CDR2 YYEEEE. The CDR3 contains 12 residues. Between the trimmed V and J ends, which lost 4 bases and 7 bases, there was a span of 11 bases. CDR3 in amino acids: CASSPGLAGYTF. DNA of the CDR3: TGTGCCAGCAGCCCCGGACTGGCTGGCTACACCTTC.

The CDR3 DNA sequence: TGTGCCCTTAGGGACAGGGGAAATGAGCAGTTCTTC. Its translation is CALRDRGNEQFF. The rearrangement uses TRBV30 and TRBJ2-1, with 10 bases lining up with TRBD1. The trim removed 8 bases at V and 7 bases at J, leaving 5 bases unmatched. The CDR3 covers 12 residues. Per the germline V gene, CDR1 is GTSNPN and CDR2 is SVGIG (reference sequence).